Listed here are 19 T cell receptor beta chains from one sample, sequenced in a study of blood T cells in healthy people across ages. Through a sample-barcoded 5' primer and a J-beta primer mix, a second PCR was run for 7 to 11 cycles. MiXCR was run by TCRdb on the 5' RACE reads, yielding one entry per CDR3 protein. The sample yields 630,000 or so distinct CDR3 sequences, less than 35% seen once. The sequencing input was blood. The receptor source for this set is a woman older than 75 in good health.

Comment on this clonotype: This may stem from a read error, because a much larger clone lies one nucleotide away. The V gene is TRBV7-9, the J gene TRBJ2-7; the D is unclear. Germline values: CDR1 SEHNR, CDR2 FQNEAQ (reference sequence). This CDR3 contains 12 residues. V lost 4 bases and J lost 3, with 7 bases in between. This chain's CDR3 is CASSSNSYEQYF. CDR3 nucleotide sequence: TGTGCCAGCAGCTCCAACAGCTACGAGCAGTACTTC.

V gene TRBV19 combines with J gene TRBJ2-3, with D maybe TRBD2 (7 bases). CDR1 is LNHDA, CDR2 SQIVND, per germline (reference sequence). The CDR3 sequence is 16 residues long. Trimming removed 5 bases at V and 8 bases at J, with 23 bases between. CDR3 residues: CASSYLGGDRTVTQYF. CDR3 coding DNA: TGTGCCAGTAGTTATTTAGGGGGGGATCGCACGGTTACGCAGTATTTT.

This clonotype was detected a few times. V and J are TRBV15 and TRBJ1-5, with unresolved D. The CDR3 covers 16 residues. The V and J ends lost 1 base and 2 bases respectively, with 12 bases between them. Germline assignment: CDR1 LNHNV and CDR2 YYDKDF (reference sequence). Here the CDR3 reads CATSRGTQVGNQPQHF. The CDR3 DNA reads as TGTGCCACCAGCAGAGGGACCCAGGTCGGCAATCAGCCCCAGCATTTT.

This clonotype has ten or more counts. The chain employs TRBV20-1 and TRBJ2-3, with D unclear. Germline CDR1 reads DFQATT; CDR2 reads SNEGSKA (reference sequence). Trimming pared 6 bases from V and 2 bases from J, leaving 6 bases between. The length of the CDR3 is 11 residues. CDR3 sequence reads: CSAVNTDTQYF. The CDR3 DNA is TGCAGTGCAGTTAACACAGATACGCAGTATTTT.

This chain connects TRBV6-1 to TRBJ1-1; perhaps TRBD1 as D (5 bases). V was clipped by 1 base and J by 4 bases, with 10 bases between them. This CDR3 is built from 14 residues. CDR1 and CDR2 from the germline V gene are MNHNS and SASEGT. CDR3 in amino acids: CASSEGQTLTEAFF. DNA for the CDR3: TGTGCCAGCAGTGAAGGACAGACTCTCACTGAAGCTTTCTTT.

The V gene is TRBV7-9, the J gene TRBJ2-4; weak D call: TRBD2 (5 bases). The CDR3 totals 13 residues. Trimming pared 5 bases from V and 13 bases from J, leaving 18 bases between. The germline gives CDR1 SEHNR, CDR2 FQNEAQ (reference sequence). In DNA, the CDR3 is TGTGCCAGCAGCCCGCCGGGATGGAGAGAGCAGTACTTC. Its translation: CASSPPGWREQYF.

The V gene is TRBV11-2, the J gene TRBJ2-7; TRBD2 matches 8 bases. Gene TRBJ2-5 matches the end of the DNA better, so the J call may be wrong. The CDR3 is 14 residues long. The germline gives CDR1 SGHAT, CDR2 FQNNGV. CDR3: CASNPGLVRETQYF. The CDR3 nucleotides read TGTGCCAGCAACCCGGGACTAGTGAGAGAGACCCAGTACTTC.

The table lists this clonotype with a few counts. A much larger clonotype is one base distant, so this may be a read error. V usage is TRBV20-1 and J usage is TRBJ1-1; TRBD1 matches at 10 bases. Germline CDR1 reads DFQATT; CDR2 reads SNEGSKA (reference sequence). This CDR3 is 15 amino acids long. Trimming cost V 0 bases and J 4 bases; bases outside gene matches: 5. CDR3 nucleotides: TGCAGTGCTAGAGAGCAAGGGACAGGGGCCACTGAAGCTTTCTTT. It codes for CSAREQGTGATEAFF.

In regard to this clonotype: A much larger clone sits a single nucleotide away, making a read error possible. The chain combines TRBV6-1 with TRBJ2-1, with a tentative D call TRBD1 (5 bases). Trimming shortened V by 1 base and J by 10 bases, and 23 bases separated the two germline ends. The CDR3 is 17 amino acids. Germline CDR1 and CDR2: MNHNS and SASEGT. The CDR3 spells CASSEGFWGSDSYEQFF. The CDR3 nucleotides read TGTGCCAGCAGTGAAGGTTTTTGGGGCAGTGACTCCTACGAGCAGTTCTTC.

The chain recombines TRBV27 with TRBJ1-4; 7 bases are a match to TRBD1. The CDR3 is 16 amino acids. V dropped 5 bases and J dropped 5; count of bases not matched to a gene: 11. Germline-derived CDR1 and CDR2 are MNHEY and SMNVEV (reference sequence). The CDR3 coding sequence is TGTGCCAGCAGTCCCTCCTGGACAGGACGGAATGAAAAACTGTTTTTT. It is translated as CASSPSWTGRNEKLFF.

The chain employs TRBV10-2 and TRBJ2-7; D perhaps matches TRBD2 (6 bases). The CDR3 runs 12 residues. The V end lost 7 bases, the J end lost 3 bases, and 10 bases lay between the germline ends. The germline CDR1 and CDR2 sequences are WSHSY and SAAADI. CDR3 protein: CASTGSGYEQYF. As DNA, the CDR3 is TGCGCCAGCACCGGGAGTGGCTACGAGCAGTACTTC.

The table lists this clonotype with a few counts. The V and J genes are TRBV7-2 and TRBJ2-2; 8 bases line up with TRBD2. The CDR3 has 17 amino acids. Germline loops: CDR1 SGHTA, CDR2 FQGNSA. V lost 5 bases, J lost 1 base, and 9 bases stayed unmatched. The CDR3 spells CASSPTGLAGNTGELFF. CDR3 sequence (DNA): TGTGCCAGCAGCCCCACCGGGCTAGCGGGGAACACCGGGGAGCTGTTTTTT. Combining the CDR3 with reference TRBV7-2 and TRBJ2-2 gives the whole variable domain GAGVSQSPSNKVTEKGKDVELRCDPISGHTALYWYRQSLGQGLEFLIYFQGNSAPDKSGLPSDRFSAERTGGSVSTLTIQRTQQEDSAVYLCASSPTGLAGNTGELFFGEGSRLTVL.

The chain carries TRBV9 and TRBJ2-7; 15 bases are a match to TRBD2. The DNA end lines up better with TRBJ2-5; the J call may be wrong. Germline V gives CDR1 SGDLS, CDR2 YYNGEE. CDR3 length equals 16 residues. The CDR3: CASSVGTSGGQETQYF. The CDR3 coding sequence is TGTGCCAGCAGCGTCGGGACTAGCGGGGGGCAAGAGACCCAGTACTTC.

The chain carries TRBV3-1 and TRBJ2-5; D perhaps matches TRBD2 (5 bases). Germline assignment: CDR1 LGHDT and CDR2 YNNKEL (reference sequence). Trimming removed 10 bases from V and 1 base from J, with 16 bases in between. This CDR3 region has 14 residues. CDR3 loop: CAISEMGSQETQYF. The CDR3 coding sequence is TGTGCCATCAGTGAAATGGGGAGCCAAGAGACCCAGTACTTC.

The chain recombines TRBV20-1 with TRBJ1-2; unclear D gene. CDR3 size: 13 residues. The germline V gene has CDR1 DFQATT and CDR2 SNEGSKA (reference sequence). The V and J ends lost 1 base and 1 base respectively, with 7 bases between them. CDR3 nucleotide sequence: TGCAGTGCTAGAGGCGGCTTTAACTATGGCTACACCTTC. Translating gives CSARGGFNYGYTF.

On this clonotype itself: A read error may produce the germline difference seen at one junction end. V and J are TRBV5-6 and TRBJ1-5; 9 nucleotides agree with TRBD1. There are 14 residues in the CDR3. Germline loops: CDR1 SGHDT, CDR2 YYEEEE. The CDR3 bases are TGTGCCAGCAGCAGGGACAGGGAACATCAGCCCCGGCATTTT. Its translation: CASSRDREHQPRHF.

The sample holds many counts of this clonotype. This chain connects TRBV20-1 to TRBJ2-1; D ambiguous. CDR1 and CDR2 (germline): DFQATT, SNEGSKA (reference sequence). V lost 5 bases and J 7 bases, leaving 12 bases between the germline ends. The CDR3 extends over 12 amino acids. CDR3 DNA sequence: TGCAGTGCTGGACGACTGGCAAATGAGCAGTTCTTC. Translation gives CSAGRLANEQFF.

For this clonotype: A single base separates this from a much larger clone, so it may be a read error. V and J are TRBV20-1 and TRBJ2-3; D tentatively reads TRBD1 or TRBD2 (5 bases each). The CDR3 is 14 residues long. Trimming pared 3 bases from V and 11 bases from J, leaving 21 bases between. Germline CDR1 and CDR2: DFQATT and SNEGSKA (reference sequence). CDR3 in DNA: TGCAGTGCTAGGGGGGAGCTAGGGTGCAATAGGCAGTATTTT. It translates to CSARGELGCNRQYF.

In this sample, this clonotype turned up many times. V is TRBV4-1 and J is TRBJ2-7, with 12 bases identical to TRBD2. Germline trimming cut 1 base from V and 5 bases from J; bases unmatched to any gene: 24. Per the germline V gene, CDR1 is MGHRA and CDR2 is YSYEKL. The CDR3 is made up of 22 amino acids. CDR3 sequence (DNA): TGCGCCAGCAGCCAAGGTTCATTGAGGCCCGGGGCTAGCGGGGGGGCAAGGGACGAGCAGTACTTC. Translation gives CASSQGSLRPGASGGARDEQYF.